This entry is about one T cell receptor (beta chain). This sample is part of a study of cytomegalovirus exposure and HLA in healthy donors. With 3 bases clipped from V and 0 bases from J, the junction kept 6 bases outside the gene matches. The CDR3 totals 17 residues. Germline CDR1 and CDR2: SQVTM and ANQGSEA. In the PCR, 60 Vbeta and 13 Jbeta primers were used. Measured with immunoSEQ multiplex PCR; TCRdb has only the in-frame clones, and not every one. Seen here are 100,000 or so clones, approximately 85% observed once, and the top ten hold under 5%. The chain couples TRBV29-1 to TRBJ2-6; 9 bases are a match to TRBD1. Specimen: PBMCs. The clonotype was recovered from a man aged 25 to 40 in good health and CMV-seronegative. The CDR3 nucleotides read TGCAGCGTTGAGTTGGACAGGGGCTACTCTGGGGCCAACGTCCTGACTTTC. It is translated as CSVELDRGYSGANVLTF. The full variable domain, completed using reference TRBV29-1 and TRBJ2-6, is SAVISQKPSRDICQRGTSLTIQCQVDSQVTMMFWYRQQPGQSLTLIATANQGSEATYESGFVIDKFPISRPNLTFSTLTVSNMSPEDSSIYLCSVELDRGYSGANVLTFGAGSRLTVL.